This T cell receptor beta chain was found in a study of blood T cell repertoires in COVID-19. As for the study in general: The United States, Italy and Spain supplied acute and convalescent COVID-19 samples. Sources were T cells, B-cell-depleted T cells, or PBMCs; the material itself was cDNA or gDNA.

Per the study methods: Amplification from reference gene primers served as the basis for estimated nucleated cell counts. The assay was immunoSEQ multiplex PCR, and TCRdb's table has in-frame clones only and misses some. The DNA gave D and trimming, while V, J and clone size come from that table. The sample includes some 190,000 clones, around 85% of them seen just once. This CDR3 is built from 15 residues. J gave up 2 bases and V 3 bases, and 8 bases lay outside the gene matches. The germline gives CDR1 SGHRS, CDR2 YFSETQ. Seattle researchers signed up patients amid active infection and tracked them longitudinally.

The chain carries TRBV5-1 and TRBJ2-7; the match to TRBD1 covers 7 bases. The material sequenced was peripheral blood. The sequence was collected from a man older than 75 with COVID-19, enrolled during active disease. In DNA, the CDR3 is TGCGCCAGCAGCTGGGGGACAGCTTTAGCCTACGAGCAGTACTTC. It specifies CASSWGTALAYEQYF.